The 29 T cell receptor beta chains below were found in one sample sequenced in a study of T cell therapy after organ transplantation. Clones were read by immunoSEQ multiplex PCR, and TCRdb kept only the in-frame ones, dropping some. The table records some 48,000 clones, around 93% of them present only once. What these receptors recognize is not known. The source material was CD8+ T cells from blood, sampled before autologous CMV-specific T cell therapy. The receptors here all came from a human patient who had received a solid organ transplant and had CMV disease.

This clone is a singleton in its sample. This rearrangement joins TRBV27 to TRBJ2-2; D gene unclear. Germline V gene lookup returns CDR1 MNHEY and CDR2 SMNVEV (reference sequence). The CDR3 spans 13 residues. Trimming cost V 10 bases and J 0 bases, with 9 bases left between them. The CDR3 DNA follows: TGTGCCACCCTCGGACCGAACACCGGGGAGCTGTTTTTT. Translation: CATLGPNTGELFF.

Regarding this clone: A read error may account for a junction end that differs from germline. The V and J genes are TRBV5-1 and TRBJ2-7; the D is unclear. The CDR3 is 14 residues long. From germline, CDR1 is SGHRS and CDR2 YFSETQ. Here the CDR3 DNA reads TGCGCCAGCAGTTTGGCAGGTCTGGCCTACGAGCAGTACTTC. Amino acid sequence: CASSLAGLAYEQYF.

The chain is built from TRBV7-2 and TRBJ2-1, with no clear D. Trimming cost V 1 base and J 2 bases, with 9 bases left between them. Germline V gene data show CDR1 as SGHTA and CDR2 as FQGNSA. This CDR3 spans 15 amino acids. CDR3 region: CASSLELGPYNEQFF. The CDR3 nucleotides read TGTGCCAGCAGCTTAGAGCTCGGCCCCTACAATGAGCAGTTCTTC. Together with reference TRBV7-2 and TRBJ2-1, the CDR3 gives the full variable domain: GAGVSQSPSNKVTEKGKDVELRCDPISGHTALYWYRQSLGQGLEFLIYFQGNSAPDKSGLPSDRFSAERTGGSVSTLTIQRTQQEDSAVYLCASSLELGPYNEQFFGPGTRLTVL.

The chain couples TRBV27 to TRBJ2-5; a possible D gene is TRBD1 (5 bases). Germline-derived CDR1 and CDR2 are MNHEY and SMNVEV (reference sequence). V lost 4 bases and J lost 0, with 9 bases in between. This CDR3 is built from 14 residues. The CDR3 loop reads CASSSRQNQETQYF. DNA for the CDR3: TGTGCCAGCAGTTCCAGACAGAACCAAGAGACCCAGTACTTC.

V gene TRBV7-6 combines with J gene TRBJ1-1; 9 nucleotides align to TRBD1. The J segment lost 3 bases and the V segment lost 5 bases, leaving 13 bases of the junction unmatched. The germline V gene has CDR1 SGHVS and CDR2 FNYEAQ. The CDR3 totals 17 residues. The CDR3 here is CASSPRQGVRFDTEAFF. The CDR3 DNA follows: TGTGCCAGCAGCCCAAGACAGGGGGTACGGTTTGACACTGAAGCTTTCTTT.

This CDR3 is CAWLGTGGSRPYEQYF. The CDR3 DNA is TGTGCCTGGCTTGGGACAGGGGGCTCACGTCCCTACGAGCAGTACTTC. The chain joins TRBV30 to TRBJ2-7, with TRBD1 matching 12 bases. CDR1 is GTSNPN, CDR2 SVGIG, per germline (reference sequence). V lost 5 bases, J lost 2 bases, and 10 bases stayed unmatched. This CDR3 is built from 16 residues.

The rearrangement uses TRBV4-1 and TRBJ2-2; perhaps D is TRBD1 or TRBD2 (5 bases each). The CDR3 runs to 17 residues. Trimming removed 2 bases from V and 4 bases from J, with 17 bases in between. Looked up from germline, CDR1 is MGHRA and CDR2 is YSYEKL. The DNA of the CDR3 is TGCGCCAGCAGCCAATTCGCCCTGGGGACGTCCACCGGGGAGCTGTTTTTT. Its translation is CASSQFALGTSTGELFF.

The rearrangement joins TRBV7-8 to TRBJ1-2; possible D gene TRBD1, 6 bases. V gave up 1 base and J gave up 5 bases, with 11 bases separating them. CDR3 size: 14 residues. Germline V lookup: CDR1 SGHVS, CDR2 FQNEAQ. The CDR3 reads CASSLETGWYGYTF. CDR3 sequence (DNA): TGTGCCAGCAGCTTAGAAACAGGGTGGTATGGCTACACCTTC.

The chain carries TRBV7-8 and TRBJ1-6; D is unclear. Germline V gene sequence: CDR1 SGHVS, CDR2 FQNEAQ. V lost 5 bases and J lost 0, with 17 bases in between. CDR3 length equals 18 residues. CDR3 in amino acids: CASSPGLIVNSYNSPLHF. CDR3 coding DNA: TGTGCCAGCAGCCCCGGGCTGATCGTAAACTCCTATAATTCACCCCTCCACTTT. Together with reference TRBV7-8 and TRBJ1-6, the CDR3 gives the full variable domain: GAGVSQSPRYKVAKRGQDVALRCDPISGHVSLFWYQQALGQGPEFLTYFQNEAQLDKSGLPSDRFFAERPEGSVSTLKIQRTQQEDSAVYLCASSPGLIVNSYNSPLHFGNGTRLTVT.

This clone showed up just once. The rearrangement joins TRBV6-4 to TRBJ2-1, with TRBD2 identical over 11 bases. After removal of 3 bases from V and 7 bases from J, the junction contained 5 bases not matched to a gene. The CDR3 has 15 amino acids. CDR1 is MRHNA and CDR2 is SNTAGT in the germline V gene. The CDR3 reads CASSDPGLAENEQFF. The CDR3 DNA reads TGTGCCAGCAGTGATCCGGGACTAGCGGAGAATGAGCAGTTCTTC.

V gene TRBV4-1 combines with J gene TRBJ1-4; D is unresolved. Trimming stripped 4 bases from V and 3 bases from J, with 12 bases between. CDR3 length equals 15 residues. Germline loops: CDR1 MGHRA, CDR2 YSYEKL. CDR3 sequence (DNA): TGCGCCAGCAGCCGAATGGACCGCCCTAATGAAAAACTGTTTTTT. It yields the protein CASSRMDRPNEKLFF.

This clone was observed once. The CDR3 here is CASSPLWREIEREQYF. CDR3 coding DNA: TGCGCCAGCAGCCCGCTCTGGAGGGAGATCGAGAGAGAGCAGTACTTC. This chain uses TRBV5-1 with TRBJ2-7; possibly TRBD2 for D (6 bases). The CDR3 spans 16 residues. Germline CDR1 reads SGHRS; CDR2 reads YFSETQ. Trimming stripped 4 bases from V and 7 bases from J, with 24 bases between.

The chain uses TRBV7-6 and TRBJ1-4; unclear D gene. CDR3 size: 14 residues. Trimming took 3 bases from V and 5 from J, leaving 10 bases between them. CDR1 is SGHVS and CDR2 is FNYEAQ in the germline V gene. Here the CDR3 reads CASSFAGSNEKLFF. DNA of the CDR3: TGTGCCAGCAGCTTTGCAGGCTCCAATGAAAAACTGTTTTTT. The variable domain in full, completed from reference TRBV7-6 and TRBJ1-4, reads GAGVSQSPRYKVTKRGQDVALRCDPISGHVSLYWYRQALGQGPEFLTYFNYEAQQDKSGLPNDRFSAERPEGSISTLTIQRTEQRDSAMYRCASSFAGSNEKLFFGSGTQLSVL.

The chain couples TRBV19 to TRBJ2-1; 9 bases map to TRBD2. CDR3 length: 14 amino acids. Trimming cost V 3 bases and J 8 bases; bases outside gene matches: 5. Germline-derived CDR1 and CDR2 are LNHDA and SQIVND (reference sequence). In nucleotides, the CDR3 is TGTGCCAGTAGTATCCGGCGGGAGGGGTATGAGCAGTTCTTC. Protein: CASSIRREGYEQFF.

V and J are TRBV30 and TRBJ1-5; no reliable D call. Germline CDR1 is GTSNPN and CDR2 is SVGIG (reference sequence). The CDR3 is 12 amino acids. Trimming took 2 bases from V and 12 from J, leaving 14 bases between them. The CDR3: CAWSPNRLIQHF. The CDR3 DNA reads TGTGCCTGGAGTCCTAACCGTCTTATCCAGCATTTT. The complete variable domain, with remaining parts taken from reference TRBV30 and TRBJ1-5, reads SQTIHQWPATLVQPVGSPLSLECTVEGTSNPNLYWYRQAAGRGLQLLFYSVGIGQISSEVPQNLSASRPQDRQFILSSKKLLLSDSGFYLCAWSPNRLIQHFGDGTRLSIL.

The chain links TRBV13 to TRBJ1-4, with 9 bases that match TRBD1. Per the germline V gene, CDR1 is PRHDT and CDR2 is FYEKMQ (reference sequence). V trimming: 4 bases; J trimming: 7 bases; junction bases outside the gene matches: 7. This CDR3 has 15 amino acids. The CDR3 DNA follows: TGTGCCAGCAGCTCTACGGACAGGGGTGGTGAAAAACTGTTTTTT. It yields the protein CASSSTDRGGEKLFF. Full variable domain (outside the CDR3, taken from reference TRBV13 and TRBJ1-4): AAGVIQSPRHLIKEKRETATLKCYPIPRHDTVYWYQQGPGQDPQFLISFYEKMQSDKGSIPDRFSAQQFSDYHSELNMSSLELGDSALYFCASSSTDRGGEKLFFGSGTQLSVL.

The chain joins TRBV27 to TRBJ2-1; D uncertain. V shed 7 bases and J shed 1 base, with 11 bases lying between them. Germline loops: CDR1 MNHEY, CDR2 SMNVEV (reference sequence). This CDR3 is 14 amino acids long. The CDR3 DNA is TGTGCCAGCACCCCCGGCGGTTCCTACAATGAGCAGTTCTTC. Amino acids: CASTPGGSYNEQFF.

This chain connects TRBV19 to TRBJ1-1; D ambiguous. The V gene lost 2 bases and the J gene lost 5 bases, with 18 bases spanning the gap. Germline values: CDR1 LNHDA, CDR2 SQIVND (reference sequence). This CDR3 has 16 amino acids. For the CDR3, the DNA is TGTGCCAGTAGTATATTCAGCGGAACAGTGGGTACTGAAGCTTTCTTT. Translation gives CASSIFSGTVGTEAFF.

The V call is TRBV4-1, the J call TRBJ1-1, with D unresolved. The V and J ends lost 6 bases and 8 bases respectively, with 22 bases between them. CDR1 and CDR2 (germline): MGHRA, YSYEKL. The CDR3 consists of 15 residues. CDR3 sequence: CASSPLESLWVEAFF. The DNA of the CDR3 is TGCGCCAGCAGTCCATTGGAGTCCCTATGGGTCGAAGCTTTCTTT.

The V call is TRBV19, the J call TRBJ2-7; perhaps TRBD2 as D (6 bases). The CDR3 covers 17 residues. Germline CDR1 reads LNHDA; CDR2 reads SQIVND (reference sequence). V was pared by 5 bases and J by 2 bases, with 22 bases between. The CDR3 bases are TGTGCCAGTAGTCTGGCTGGAACGGGACTCAAAGCCTACGAGCAGTACTTC. Its translation: CASSLAGTGLKAYEQYF.

The CDR3 sequence: CASSMGLGTSGTGEQFF. Written as DNA, the CDR3 is TGTGCCAGTAGTATGGGGCTCGGGACTAGCGGGACGGGTGAGCAGTTCTTC. V is TRBV19 and J is TRBJ2-1, with 13 nucleotides matching TRBD2. The V segment lost 3 bases and the J segment 9 bases; nucleotides outside the gene matches: 11. The CDR3 loop spans 17 amino acids. CDR1 LNHDA and CDR2 SQIVND come from the germline V gene (reference sequence).

The rearrangement uses TRBV7-2 and TRBJ1-2; D uncertain. CDR3 length: 15 amino acids. Germline CDR1 SGHTA, CDR2 FQGNSA. Trimming removed 1 base at V and 4 bases at J, with 13 bases between. CDR3 sequence: CASSLDPGRSYGYTF. The CDR3 bases are TGTGCCAGCAGCTTAGATCCGGGCCGGAGCTATGGCTACACCTTC.

The V gene is TRBV27, the J gene TRBJ2-1; TRBD1 aligns across 8 bases. Trimming at V came to 5 bases and at J to 5 bases, leaving 14 bases not matched to a gene. This CDR3 region has 17 residues. Germline CDR1 reads MNHEY; CDR2 reads SMNVEV (reference sequence). This CDR3 reads CASSPHLTGDKNNEQFF. The CDR3 coding sequence is TGTGCCAGCAGTCCCCACCTGACAGGGGACAAAAACAATGAGCAGTTCTTC.

The genes are TRBV7-9 and TRBJ1-6; D gene unclear. The germline gives CDR1 SEHNR, CDR2 FQNEAQ (reference sequence). The CDR3 has 18 amino acids. Between the trimmed V and J ends, which lost 3 bases and 0 bases, there was a span of 15 bases. CDR3 loop: CASSFPANESSYNSPLHF. As DNA, the CDR3 is TGTGCCAGCAGCTTCCCCGCCAATGAGAGCTCCTATAATTCACCCCTCCACTTT.

This clone is a singleton in its sample. The chain carries TRBV28 and TRBJ1-1, with no clear D. The CDR3 is 13 residues long. From germline, CDR1 is MDHEN and CDR2 SYDVKM. The ends were cut back, 3 bases at V and 5 bases at J, with 10 bases in the middle. The CDR3 coding sequence is TGTGCCAGCAGTTTGTGGTCGGGGACTGAAGCTTTCTTT. It yields the protein CASSLWSGTEAFF.

V usage is TRBV4-2 and J usage is TRBJ2-1; the D is unclear. CDR3 size: 16 residues. From germline, CDR1 is LGHNA and CDR2 YNFKEQ. V lost 4 bases to trimming and J lost 2 bases, with 15 bases between them. Written as DNA, the CDR3 is TGTGCCAGCAGCCCCCACGACACCGGTACCTACAATGAGCAGTTCTTC. It specifies CASSPHDTGTYNEQFF.

The chain joins TRBV2 to TRBJ2-7; TRBD2 aligns across 10 bases. This CDR3 spans 16 amino acids. After removal of 0 bases from V and 4 bases from J, the junction contained 6 bases not matched to a gene. From germline, CDR1 is SNHLY and CDR2 FYNNEI. CDR3 coding DNA: TGTGCCAGCAGTGAAGCGCTAGCGGGAGATGGGTACGAGCAGTACTTC. It specifies CASSEALAGDGYEQYF.

The chain carries TRBV18 and TRBJ2-7, with no clear D. V lost 3 bases to trimming and J lost 2 bases, with 5 bases between them. The CDR3 loop spans 12 amino acids. Germline V CDR1 and CDR2: KGHSH, LQKENI. The chain's CDR3 is CASSPGTYEQYF. The CDR3 DNA follows: TGTGCCAGCTCACCCGGAACCTACGAGCAGTACTTC.

In this sample, this clone turned up once. This chain uses TRBV7-9 with TRBJ1-1; no clear D gene. Germline-derived CDR1 and CDR2 are SEHNR and FQNEAQ (reference sequence). The V end lost 3 bases, the J end lost 6 bases, and 5 bases lay between the germline ends. CDR3 length: 11 amino acids. CDR3 region: CASSFVAEAFF. The CDR3 DNA reads TGTGCCAGCAGCTTTGTCGCTGAAGCTTTCTTT.